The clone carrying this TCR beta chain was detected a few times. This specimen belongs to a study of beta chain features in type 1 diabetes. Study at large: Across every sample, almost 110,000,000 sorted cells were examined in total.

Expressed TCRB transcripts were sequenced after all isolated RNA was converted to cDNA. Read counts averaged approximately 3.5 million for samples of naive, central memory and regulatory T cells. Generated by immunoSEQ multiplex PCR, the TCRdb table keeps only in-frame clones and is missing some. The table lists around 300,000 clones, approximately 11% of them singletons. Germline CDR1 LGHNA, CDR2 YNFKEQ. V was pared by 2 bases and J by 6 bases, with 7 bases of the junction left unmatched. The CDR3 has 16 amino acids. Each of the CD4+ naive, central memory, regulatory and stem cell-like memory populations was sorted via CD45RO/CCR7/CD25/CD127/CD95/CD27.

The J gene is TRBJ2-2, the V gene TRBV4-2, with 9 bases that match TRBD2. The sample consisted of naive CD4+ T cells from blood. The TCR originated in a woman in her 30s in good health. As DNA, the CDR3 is TGTGCCAGCAGCCAAAAGGGGACTAGCAGGTCCGGGGAGCTGTTTTTT. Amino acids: CASSQKGTSRSGELFF.